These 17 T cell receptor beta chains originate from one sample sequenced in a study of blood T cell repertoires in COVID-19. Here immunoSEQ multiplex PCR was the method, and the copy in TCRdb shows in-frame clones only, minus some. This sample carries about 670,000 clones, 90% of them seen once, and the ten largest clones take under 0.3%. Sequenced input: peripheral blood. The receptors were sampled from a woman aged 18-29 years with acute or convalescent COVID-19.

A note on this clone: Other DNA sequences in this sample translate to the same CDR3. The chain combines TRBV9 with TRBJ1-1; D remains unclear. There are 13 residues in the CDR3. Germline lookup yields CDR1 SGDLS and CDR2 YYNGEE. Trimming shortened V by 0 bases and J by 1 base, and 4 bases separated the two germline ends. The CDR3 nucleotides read TGTGCCAGCAGCGTAGCCGGGAACACTGAAGCTTTCTTT. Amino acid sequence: CASSVAGNTEAFF.

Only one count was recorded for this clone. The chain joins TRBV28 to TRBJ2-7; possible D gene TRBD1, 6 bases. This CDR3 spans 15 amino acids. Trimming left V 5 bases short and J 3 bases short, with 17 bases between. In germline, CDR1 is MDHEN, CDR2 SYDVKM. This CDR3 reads CASSEPTHRDYEQYF. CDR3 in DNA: TGTGCCAGCAGTGAGCCGACCCACAGGGACTACGAGCAGTACTTC.

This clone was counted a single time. The CDR3 nucleotides read TGTGCCAGCAGCGTTCAGGCTTTCACAGATACGCAGTATTTT. It yields the protein CASSVQAFTDTQYF. This chain links TRBV9 with TRBJ2-3; no clear D gene. CDR1 SGDLS and CDR2 YYNGEE come from the germline V gene. CDR3 length equals 14 residues. V dropped 2 bases and J dropped 2 bases, with 9 bases sitting between them.

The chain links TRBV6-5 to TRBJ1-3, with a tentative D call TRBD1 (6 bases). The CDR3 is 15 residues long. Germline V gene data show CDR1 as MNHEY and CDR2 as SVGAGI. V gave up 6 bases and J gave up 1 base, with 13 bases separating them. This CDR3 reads CASRREGQSGNTIYF. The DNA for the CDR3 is TGTGCCAGCAGACGAGAAGGACAGTCTGGAAACACCATATATTTT.

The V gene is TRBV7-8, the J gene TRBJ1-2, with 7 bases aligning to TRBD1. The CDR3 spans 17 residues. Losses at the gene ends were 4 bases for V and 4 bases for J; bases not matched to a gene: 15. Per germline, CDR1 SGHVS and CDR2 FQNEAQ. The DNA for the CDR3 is TGTGCCAGCAGCTCCGACCCGCGGGACAGCAAATTCTATGGCTACACCTTC. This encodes CASSSDPRDSKFYGYTF.

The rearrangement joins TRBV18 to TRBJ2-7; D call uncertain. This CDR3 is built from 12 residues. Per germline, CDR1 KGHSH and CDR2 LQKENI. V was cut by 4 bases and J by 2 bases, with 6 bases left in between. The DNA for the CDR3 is TGTGCCAGCTCACGCGATACCTACGAGCAGTACTTC. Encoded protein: CASSRDTYEQYF.

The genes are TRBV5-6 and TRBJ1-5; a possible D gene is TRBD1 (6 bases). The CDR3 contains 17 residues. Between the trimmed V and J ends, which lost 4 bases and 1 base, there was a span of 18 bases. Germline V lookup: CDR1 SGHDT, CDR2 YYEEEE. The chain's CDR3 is CASSQWGGGISNQPQHF. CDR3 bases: TGTGCCAGCAGCCAGTGGGGAGGGGGGATAAGCAATCAGCCCCAGCATTTT.

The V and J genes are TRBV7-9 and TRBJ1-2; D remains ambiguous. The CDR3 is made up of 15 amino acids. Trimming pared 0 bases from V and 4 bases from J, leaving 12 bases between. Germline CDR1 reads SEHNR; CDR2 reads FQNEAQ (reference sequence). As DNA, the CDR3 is TGTGCCAGCAGCTTAGCGCTCGAAGCCACCTATGGCTACACCTTC. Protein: CASSLALEATYGYTF.

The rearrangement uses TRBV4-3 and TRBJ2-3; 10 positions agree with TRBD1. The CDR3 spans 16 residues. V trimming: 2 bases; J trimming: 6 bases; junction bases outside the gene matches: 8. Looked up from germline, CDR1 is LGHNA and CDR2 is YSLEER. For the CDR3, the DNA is TGCGCCAGCAGCCAACGTCCCGGGACAGGGGCGGATACGCAGTATTTT. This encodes CASSQRPGTGADTQYF.

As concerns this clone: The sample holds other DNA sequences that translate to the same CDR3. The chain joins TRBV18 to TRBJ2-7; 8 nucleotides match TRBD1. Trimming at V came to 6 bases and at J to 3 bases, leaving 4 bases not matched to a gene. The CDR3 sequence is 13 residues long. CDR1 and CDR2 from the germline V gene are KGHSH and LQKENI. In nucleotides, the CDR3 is TGTGCCAGCTCCCCGGGACAGGACTACGAGCAGTACTTC. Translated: CASSPGQDYEQYF.

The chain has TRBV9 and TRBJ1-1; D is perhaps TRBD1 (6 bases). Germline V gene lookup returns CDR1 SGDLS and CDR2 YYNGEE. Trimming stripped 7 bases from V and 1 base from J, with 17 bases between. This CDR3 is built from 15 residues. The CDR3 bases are TGTGCCAGCGCTTCTTTAGGGGGGGAGAACACTGAAGCTTTCTTT. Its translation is CASASLGGENTEAFF.

The CDR3 loop is CASSADNMNTEAFF. CDR3 sequence (DNA): TGTGCCAGCAGCGCCGACAACATGAACACTGAAGCTTTCTTT. This chain uses TRBV9 with TRBJ1-1; D gene ambiguous. The CDR3 covers 14 residues. The ends were cut back, 3 bases at V and 0 bases at J, with 9 bases in the middle. The germline V gene encodes CDR1 SGDLS and CDR2 YYNGEE.

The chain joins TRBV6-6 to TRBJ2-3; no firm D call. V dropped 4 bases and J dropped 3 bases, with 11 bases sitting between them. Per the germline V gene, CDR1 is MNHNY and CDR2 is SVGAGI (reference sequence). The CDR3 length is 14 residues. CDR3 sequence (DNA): TGTGCCAGCAGTTCCGCCGGAGCAACAGATACGCAGTATTTT. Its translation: CASSSAGATDTQYF.

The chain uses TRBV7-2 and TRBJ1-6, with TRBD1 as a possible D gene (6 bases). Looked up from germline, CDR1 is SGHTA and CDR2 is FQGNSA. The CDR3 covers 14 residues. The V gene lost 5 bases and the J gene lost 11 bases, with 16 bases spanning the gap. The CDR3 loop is CASSPKQGSTPLHF. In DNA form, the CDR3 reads TGTGCCAGCAGCCCCAAGCAGGGGTCTACACCCCTCCACTTT.

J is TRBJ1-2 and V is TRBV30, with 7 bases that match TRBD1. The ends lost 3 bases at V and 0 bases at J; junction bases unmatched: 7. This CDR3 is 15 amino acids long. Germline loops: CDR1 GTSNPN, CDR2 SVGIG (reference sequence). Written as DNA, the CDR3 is TGTGCCTGGAGCGGGGACAGCGGCACTAACTATGGCTACACCTTC. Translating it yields CAWSGDSGTNYGYTF.

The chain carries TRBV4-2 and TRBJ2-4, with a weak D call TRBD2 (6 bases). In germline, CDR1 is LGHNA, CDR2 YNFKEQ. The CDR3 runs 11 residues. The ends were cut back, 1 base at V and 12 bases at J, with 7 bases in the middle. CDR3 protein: CASSQGRGQYF. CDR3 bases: TGTGCCAGCAGCCAAGGGAGGGGTCAGTACTTC.

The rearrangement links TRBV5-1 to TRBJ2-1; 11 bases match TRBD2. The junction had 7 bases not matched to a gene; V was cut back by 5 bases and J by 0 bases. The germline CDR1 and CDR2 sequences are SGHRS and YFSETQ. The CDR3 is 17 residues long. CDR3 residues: CASSQTSGGFSYNEQFF. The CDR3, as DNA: TGCGCCAGCAGTCAAACTAGCGGGGGATTCTCCTACAATGAGCAGTTCTTC.